Below, 2 T cell receptor beta chains from the same sample are listed, as sequenced in a study of T cells after yellow fever vaccination. TCRdb reprocessed the 5' RACE reads with MiXCR, giving one entry per CDR3 protein. The sample yields some 500,000 distinct CDR3 sequences, roughly 14% seen once. The starting material was PBMCs, obtained on the day of the yellow fever booster vaccination. These receptors originate from a young man who received the YFV17D yellow fever vaccine.

This clonotype appeared a few times. The chain recombines TRBV18 with TRBJ2-7, with 7 bases aligning to TRBD1. CDR3 length equals 15 residues. The V segment lost 4 bases and the J segment 2 bases; nucleotides outside the gene matches: 8. Germline V CDR1 and CDR2: KGHSH, LQKENI. Here the CDR3 reads CASSHDRERAYEQYF. The CDR3 DNA reads TGTGCCAGCTCACACGACAGGGAGCGCGCCTACGAGCAGTACTTC.

This clonotype appeared many times. The chain is built from TRBV7-2 and TRBJ2-2; 7 nucleotides line up with TRBD2. Germline lookup yields CDR1 SGHTA and CDR2 FQGNSA. This CDR3 region has 17 residues. V lost 0 bases and J lost 1; bases outside the gene matches: 5. For the CDR3, the DNA is TGTGCCAGCAGCTTAGCGGCGGGAGAGTGGAACACCGGGGAGCTGTTTTTT. This codes for CASSLAAGEWNTGELFF.